The 18 T cell receptor beta chains presented below share a single source sample, sequenced in a study of brain metastases from non-small cell lung cancer. The assay was immunoSEQ multiplex PCR, and TCRdb's table has in-frame clones only and misses some. The sample has about 16,000 clones; around four fifths are singletons. Sample: primary lung tumor tissue. The receptors were sampled from a donor at least 40 years old with non-small cell lung cancer.

The chain combines TRBV28 with TRBJ1-6; weak D call: TRBD1 (5 bases). CDR1 MDHEN and CDR2 SYDVKM come from the germline V gene. The V gene lost 7 bases and the J gene lost 9 bases, with 25 bases spanning the gap. CDR3 length: 17 residues. CDR3 region: CASTFMRGRGFSSPLHF. The DNA for the CDR3 is TGTGCCAGCACCTTTATGAGGGGACGAGGGTTTAGTTCACCCCTCCACTTT. Full variable domain (rest looked up from reference TRBV28 and TRBJ1-6): DVKVTQSSRYLVKRTGEKVFLECVQDMDHENMFWYRQDPGLGLRLIYFSYDVKMKEKGDIPEGYSVSREKKERFSLILESASTNQTSMYLCASTFMRGRGFSSPLHFGNGTRLTVT.

The gene calls are TRBV24-1 and TRBJ2-1; 8 bases fit TRBD1. Per germline, CDR1 KGHDR and CDR2 SFDVKD. CDR3 size: 16 residues. The trim removed 2 bases at V and 5 bases at J, leaving 7 bases unmatched. The CDR3 spells CATSDYSGTGHNEQFF. CDR3 nucleotide sequence: TGTGCCACCAGTGATTATTCCGGGACAGGACACAATGAGCAGTTCTTC.

This chain connects TRBV10-3 to TRBJ2-7, with 12 positions matching TRBD1. Germline CDR1 reads ENHRY; CDR2 reads SYGVKD. After removal of 4 bases from V and 7 bases from J, the junction contained 11 bases not matched to a gene. There are 16 residues in the CDR3. The CDR3 sequence is CAISGGTGGAGPEQYV. The CDR3 coding sequence is TGTGCCATCAGTGGAGGGACAGGGGGCGCGGGCCCAGAGCAGTACGTC.

The genes are TRBV14 and TRBJ1-1; D unclear. V gave up 0 bases and J gave up 4 bases, with 9 bases separating them. This CDR3 contains 14 residues. Germline V gene lookup returns CDR1 SGHDN and CDR2 FVKESK. In nucleotides, the CDR3 is TGTGCCAGCAGCCAAGAAACCCGGACCACTGAAGCTTTCTTT. This translates into CASSQETRTTEAFF.

The chain uses TRBV3-1 (or the pseudogene TRBV3-2) and TRBJ2-5, with 15 bases identical to TRBD2. With 4 bases clipped from V and 2 bases from J, the junction kept 2 bases outside the gene matches. The CDR3 is 16 residues long. Looked up from germline, CDR1 is LGHDT and CDR2 is YNNKEL (reference sequence). For the CDR3, the DNA is TGTGCCAGCAGCCCGGGACTAGCGGGGGGTCAAGAGACCCAGTACTTC. Translated, it gives CASSPGLAGGQETQYF.

Points on this clone: Other DNA sequences in this sample translate to the same CDR3. The genes are TRBV12-3 or TRBV12-4 and TRBJ2-4; D might be TRBD2 (5 bases). Between the trimmed V and J ends, which lost 6 bases and 7 bases, there was a span of 10 bases. The CDR3 runs to 12 residues. CDR3 loop: CASSPDSNIQYF. The CDR3 nucleotides are TGTGCCAGCAGCCCGGACTCTAACATTCAGTACTTC.

The rearrangement links TRBV7-2 to TRBJ2-2, with D possibly matching TRBD1 (6 bases). This CDR3 has 17 amino acids. Germline CDR1 and CDR2: SGHTA and FQGNSA. V lost 5 bases and J 0 bases, leaving 16 bases between the germline ends. This chain's CDR3 is CASSRYSWDTNTGELFF. CDR3 in DNA: TGTGCCAGCAGCCGCTACAGTTGGGACACGAACACCGGGGAGCTGTTTTTT.

In regard to this clone: Other DNA variants within this sample encode the same CDR3. This chain joins TRBV15 and TRBJ1-2; D uncertain. The CDR3 has 15 amino acids. The germline V and J ends were trimmed by 0 bases and 2 bases, with 10 bases remaining between them. CDR1 and CDR2 from the germline V gene are LNHNV and YYDKDF (reference sequence). CDR3 in amino acids: CATSRDSGSNYGYTF. CDR3 bases: TGTGCCACCAGCAGAGATTCGGGAAGCAACTATGGCTACACCTTC.

This chain connects TRBV15 to TRBJ2-3, with no clear D. The CDR3 covers 12 residues. The V end lost 2 bases, the J end lost 5 bases, and 5 bases lay between the germline ends. Germline CDR1 is LNHNV and CDR2 is YYDKDF (reference sequence). This chain's CDR3 is CATSRFLDTQYF. As DNA, the CDR3 is TGTGCCACCAGCAGATTTTTAGATACGCAGTATTTT.

This clone was recorded only once. J is TRBJ2-5 and V is TRBV24-1, with D hard to call. The CDR3 has 14 amino acids. The germline gives CDR1 KGHDR, CDR2 SFDVKD. With 0 bases removed from V and 1 base from J, the gap between germline ends came to 5 bases. CDR3 DNA sequence: TGTGCCACCAGTGATTTGCGACCCCAAGAGACCCAGTACTTC. Its protein is CATSDLRPQETQYF.

The DNA for the CDR3 is TGTGCCAGTAGTAGACGGACAGGGGGCGGCGGGGAGCTGTTTTTT. This gives the protein CASSRRTGGGGELFF. This chain uses TRBV25-1 with TRBJ2-2; 11 bases line up with TRBD1. V trimming: 9 bases; J trimming: 7 bases; junction bases outside the gene matches: 10. This CDR3 contains 15 residues. The germline CDR1 and CDR2 sequences are MGHDK and SYGVNS.

The chain joins TRBV6-2 or TRBV6-3 to TRBJ1-6; D perhaps matches TRBD1 (5 bases). The CDR3 has 13 amino acids. The germline CDR1 and CDR2 sequences are MNHEY and SVGEGT. V was cut by 6 bases and J by 7 bases, with 10 bases left in between. The CDR3 bases are TGTGCCAGCAGCTCAGGGCCCAATTCACCCCTCCACTTT. Protein sequence: CASSSGPNSPLHF.

The genes are TRBV5-1 and TRBJ1-2, with 7 bases matching TRBD1. With V trimmed by 0 bases and J by 4 bases, 6 bases remained unmatched. This CDR3 contains 15 residues. CDR1 and CDR2 from the germline V gene are SGHRS and YFSETQ. CDR3: CASSLDRGLIYGYTF. CDR3 coding DNA: TGCGCCAGCAGCTTGGACAGGGGTTTGATCTATGGCTACACCTTC. Full variable domain (outside the CDR3, taken from reference TRBV5-1 and TRBJ1-2): KAGVTQTPRYLIKTRGQQVTLSCSPISGHRSVSWYQQTPGQGLQFLFEYFSETQRNKGNFPGRFSGRQFSNSRSEMNVSTLELGDSALYLCASSLDRGLIYGYTFGSGTRLTVV.

The chain joins TRBV9 to TRBJ1-2, with D maybe TRBD1 (6 bases). V lost 3 bases and J lost 0, with 18 bases in between. This CDR3 is 17 amino acids long. Germline assignment: CDR1 SGDLS and CDR2 YYNGEE. For the CDR3, the DNA is TGTGCCAGCAGCGGAGAGGGGGGAGACAGACCTAACTATGGCTACACCTTC. It yields the protein CASSGEGGDRPNYGYTF.

The rearrangement uses TRBV7-8 and TRBJ1-1, with unresolved D. Trimming took 1 base from V and 1 from J, leaving 7 bases between them. Germline V lookup: CDR1 SGHVS, CDR2 FQNEAQ. This CDR3 is built from 14 residues. Here the CDR3 reads CASSLVARNTEAFF. The CDR3 DNA reads TGTGCCAGCAGCTTAGTTGCGAGGAACACTGAAGCTTTCTTT.

J is TRBJ2-5 and V is TRBV3-1 (or the pseudogene TRBV3-2); D is uncertain. Germline V gene data show CDR1 as LGHDT and CDR2 as YNNKEL (reference sequence). This CDR3 is 14 amino acids long. V dropped 8 bases and J dropped 2 bases, with 15 bases sitting between them. The CDR3 nucleotides are TGTGCCAGCCGATCAAGTCTAAATCAAGAGACCCAGTACTTC. This encodes CASRSSLNQETQYF.

The rearrangement uses TRBV4-3 and TRBJ2-7; D is ambiguous. This CDR3 has 13 residues. The germline gives CDR1 LGHNA, CDR2 YSLEER. The V and J ends lost 0 bases and 4 bases respectively, with 7 bases between them. CDR3 DNA sequence: TGCGCCAGCAGCCAAGATGGAGTATACGAGCAGTACTTC. Protein sequence: CASSQDGVYEQYF.

The V and J genes are TRBV5-4 and TRBJ1-2; unclear D gene. The CDR3 is 14 residues long. CDR1 is SGHNT, CDR2 YYREEE, per germline (reference sequence). V gave up 0 bases and J gave up 5 bases, with 11 bases separating them. The CDR3 region is CASSLDGVVYGYTF. CDR3 bases: TGTGCCAGCAGCTTGGATGGGGTTGTATATGGCTACACCTTC. The full variable domain, rest sourced from reference TRBV5-4 and TRBJ1-2, is ETGVTQSPTHLIKTRGQQVTLRCSSQSGHNTVSWYQQALGQGPQFIFQYYREEENGRGNFPPRFSGLQFPNYSSELNVNALELDDSALYLCASSLDGVVYGYTFGSGTRLTVV.